This TCR beta chain appears in the sequencing data of a study of cytomegalovirus exposure and HLA in healthy donors. This clone was observed a single time. No antigen is known for it. A multiplex PCR was run with 60 Vbeta primers and 13 Jbeta primers. In the authors' workflow: Later analysis identified roughly 82 million unique TCR beta chains, around 10 million shared. The data were produced by immunoSEQ multiplex PCR, yet TCRdb's version contains in-frame clones alone and is incomplete. The V and J calls and the clone size are those of that table, but D and trimming were determined from the DNA. The sample carries approximately 240,000 clones, 82% recorded once. The CDR3 extends over 14 amino acids. CDR1 and CDR2 from the germline V gene are SGHTS and YDEGEE. Trimming pared 0 bases from V and 3 bases from J, leaving 9 bases between. Overall study results and limits: Equally common other TCR beta chains were less clonally expanded than HLA-associated ones, a later analysis found. As a later analysis revealed, the rate of TCR association differed by HLA locus, with DRB1 most and HLA-C fewest. The classifier was said to identify cytomegalovirus status with high specificity and sensitivity.

The gene calls are TRBV5-8 and TRBJ1-2; the D gene is possibly TRBD1 (6 bases). The source material was PBMCs. The source of this sequence is a woman aged 40 to 50 in good health and CMV-seronegative. DNA of the CDR3: TGTGCCAGCAGCTTGGGACAGGCCTACTATGGCTACACCTTC. Translation gives CASSLGQAYYGYTF.